A selection of T cell receptor beta chains follows, all from one sample in a study of cytomegalovirus exposure and HLA in healthy donors. Some clones are missing from TCRdb's copy, which holds only in-frame ones; the method was immunoSEQ multiplex PCR. The table lists over 150,000 clones, 82% of them singletons. Sequenced sample: PBMCs. The receptors stem from a boy aged 2-9 years in good health and CMV-seronegative. The CDR3 runs from the conserved cysteine through the conserved F or W. D genes are given only for firm matches. Expanded clones are given a class, and other clones once, few, many or no size at all.

abundance,j_gene,v_gene,d_gene,CDR3nt,CDR3aa
.,TRBJ2-5,TRBV5-1,TRBD2,TGCGCCAGCAGTGGAACGGGGGGGCCGGAGGAGACCCAGTACTTC,CASSGTGGPEETQYF
.,TRBJ2-3,TRBV7-8,.,TGTGCCAGCAGCTTGGCGCGGGGTAGCGGTAGCACAGATACGCAGTATTTT,CASSLARGSGSTDTQYF
.,TRBJ1-4,TRBV9,TRBD1,TGTGCCAGCAGCGCCGGACAGGGGGCTCCGACTAATGAAAAACTGTTTTTT,CASSAGQGAPTNEKLFF
.,TRBJ1-2,TRBV9,.,TGTGCCAGCAGCCCAGCAGGGTCTGGATCAGGTGGCTACACCTTC,CASSPAGSGSGGYTF
.,TRBJ2-7,TRBV5-5,.,TGTGCCAGCGAGGGGGGGGGCCTCGAGCAGTACTTC,CASEGGGLEQYF
.,TRBJ1-2,TRBV7-2,.,TGTGCCAGCAGCTTGTGCCTGGGGTTGTGGAGGTGTTATGGCTACACCTTC,CASSLCLGLWRCYGYTF
.,TRBJ2-3,TRBV5-1,.,TGCGCCAGCAGCTTGGGCCGCGATCTGTCGTCAGATACGCAGTATTTT,CASSLGRDLSSDTQYF
.,TRBJ2-1,TRBV19,.,TGTGCCAGTAGTATTACGGGGAGAGCGGAAGCGCAGTTCTTC,CASSITGRAEAQFF
.,TRBJ2-1,TRBV7-6,TRBD1,TGTGCCAGCAGCTTAAGGGACAGGGTCGATGAGCAGTTCTTC,CASSLRDRVDEQFF
.,TRBJ1-1,TRBV6-6,TRBD1,TGTGCCAGCAGTTATTTAGGGGGCGATCGGGCTTTCTTT,CASSYLGGDRAFF
.,TRBJ2-7,TRBV2,.,TGTGCCAGCAGTCCGACGGGCCGGACTAACTACGAGCAGTACTTC,CASSPTGRTNYEQYF
few,TRBJ2-5,TRBV6-5,TRBD2,TGTGCCACCTCACGGGCGGGGGGGCGTGAGACCCAGTACTTC,CATSRAGGRETQYF
.,TRBJ1-2,TRBV5-1,TRBD1,TGCGCCAGCAGCTTGGAGACAGGGGCCATCTATGGCTACACCTTC,CASSLETGAIYGYTF
.,TRBJ1-1,TRBV7-9,.,TGTGTCAGCAGCTTAGGGTATAGGCTGCGCGGGAACACTGAAGCTTTCTTT,CVSSLGYRLRGNTEAFF
.,TRBJ1-2,TRBV20-1,.,TGCAGTGCTTCCCCGGGTAAAGGCTACACCTTC,CSASPGKGYTF
.,TRBJ1-1,TRBV11-3,.,TGTGCCAGCAGCTTCCGCCTTCTAAACACTGAAGCTTTCTTT,CASSFRLLNTEAFF
few,TRBJ2-5,TRBV13,.,TGTGCCAGCAGCCCAGCGGACAGAAACCAAGAGACCCAGTACTTC,CASSPADRNQETQYF
.,TRBJ2-7,TRBV4-3,TRBD1,TGCGCCAGCAGCCGGTCGACAGGGCTCTACGAGCAGTACTTC,CASSRSTGLYEQYF
.,TRBJ1-1,TRBV29-1,TRBD1,TGCAGCGCGGGACAGATGAACACTGAAGCTTTCTTT,CSAGQMNTEAFF
.,TRBJ2-3,TRBV29-1,TRBD2,TGCAGCTCGAAAAACCTAGCGGGGGACACAGATACGCAGTATTTT,CSSKNLAGDTDTQYF
.,TRBJ1-4,TRBV7-8,TRBD1,TGTGCCAGCAGCTTAGAGTATCAGGGGGCCGGTGAAAAACTGTTTTTT,CASSLEYQGAGEKLFF
.,TRBJ1-6,TRBV19,.,TGTGCCAGTAGTAAACAGGGATGGGATAATTCACCCCTCCACTTT,CASSKQGWDNSPLHF
.,TRBJ1-2,TRBV6-4,TRBD1,TGTGCCATCTGGGACAGGGGGCTTGGCTACACCTTC,CAIWDRGLGYTF
once,TRBJ1-2,TRBV27,TRBD1,TGTGCCAGCAGTTTAAAACCGACAGGGGTTACGAGCTACACCTTC,CASSLKPTGVTSYTF
.,TRBJ2-3,TRBV9,TRBD2,TGTGCCAGCAGCGTACTTAGCGGGGGAGTCACAGATACGCAGTATTTT,CASSVLSGGVTDTQYF
.,TRBJ1-2,TRBV30,TRBD1,TGTGCCTGGAAAACAGGGGCCGACTATGGCTACACCTTC,CAWKTGADYGYTF
.,TRBJ1-2,TRBV7-9,.,TGTGCCAGCAGCTTATTGCAGCGGACTAACTATGGCTACACCTTC,CASSLLQRTNYGYTF
.,TRBJ2-2,TRBV5-8,.,TGTGCCAGCAGCTTGGGACTAGGAGGCACCGGGGAGCTGTTTTTT,CASSLGLGGTGELFF
.,TRBJ2-5,TRBV4-2,.,TGTGCCAGCAGCCAAGATCGGGCCGGGGGGCGACAGACCCAGTACTTC,CASSQDRAGGRQTQYF
.,TRBJ1-5,TRBV28,.,TGTGCCAGCAACCTAAGCAATCAGCCCCAGCATTTT,CASNLSNQPQHF
.,TRBJ2-7,TRBV2,.,TGTGCCAGCAATTGGGAGACCGAGCAGTACTTC,CASNWETEQYF
.,TRBJ2-2,TRBV5-1,TRBD1,TGCGCCAGCAGCTTTTTGTTCGGGACAGATCTGCTACCCTTGAACACCGGGGAGCTGTTTTTT,CASSFLFGTDLLPLNTGELFF
.,TRBJ2-6,TRBV19,.,TGTGCCAGTAGTAGTCCACAGACCTCTGGGGCCAACGTCCTGACTTTC,CASSSPQTSGANVLTF
.,TRBJ1-1,TRBV30,.,TGTGCCTGGAAAAAATCCGGGAACACTGAAGCTTTCTTT,CAWKKSGNTEAFF
.,TRBJ2-7,TRBV11-2,TRBD2,TGTGCCAGCAGCTTTTACAGGACTAGCGGGGTTGAGCAGTACTTC,CASSFYRTSGVEQYF
.,TRBJ1-2,TRBV25-1,.,TGTGCCAGCAGTGACGGGGCTAACTATGGCTACACCTTC,CASSDGANYGYTF
.,TRBJ1-1,TRBV4-3,.,TGCGCCAGCAGCCAAGAGAACAGGCCGAACACTGAAGCTTTCTTT,CASSQENRPNTEAFF
.,TRBJ2-3,TRBV2,TRBD2,TGTGCCAGCAGTGACCCTGCGCGGGAGAGCACAGATACGCAGTATTTT,CASSDPARESTDTQYF
.,TRBJ2-7,TRBV13,.,TGTGCCAGCAGCTTAGGACAGGAGCCCAACTACGAGCAGTACTTC,CASSLGQEPNYEQYF
.,TRBJ2-7,TRBV7-7,.,TGTGCTAGCAGGGGGGGAGTGTACGAGCAGTACTTC,CASRGGVYEQYF
.,TRBJ2-3,TRBV13,TRBD2,TGTGCCAGCAGTCTTTCGACTAGCGGGGCAGATACGCAGTATTTT,CASSLSTSGADTQYF
.,TRBJ1-1,TRBV5-4,TRBD1,TGTGCCAGCAGCTCTCAGGGGGACACTGAAGCTTTCTTT,CASSSQGDTEAFF
.,TRBJ1-6,TRBV6-1,.,TGTGCCAGCAGAGGACAGCACTATAATTCACCCCTCCACTTT,CASRGQHYNSPLHF
few,TRBJ2-3,TRBV29-1,TRBD1,TGCAGCGTTGCCTACAGGGGGGCAGATACGCAGTATTTT,CSVAYRGADTQYF
.,TRBJ1-3,TRBV28,.,TGTGCCAGCAGTTTATCCGTCTCTGGAAACACCATATATTTT,CASSLSVSGNTIYF
.,TRBJ2-3,TRBV5-1,TRBD2,TGCGCCAGCCTACTAGCGGGGGGGCTTACAGATACGCAGTATTTT,CASLLAGGLTDTQYF
.,TRBJ2-5,TRBV2,TRBD2,TGTGCCAGCAGTACCGGGACTAGCGGGGAGACCCAGTACTTC,CASSTGTSGETQYF
once,TRBJ1-1,TRBV25-1,.,TGTGCCAGCACCCCCCTCAGGGGTTACGCTTTCTTT,CASTPLRGYAFF
.,TRBJ2-1,TRBV4-2,.,TGTGCCAGCAGCCAAGATCAGGGCAGCTCCTACAATGAGCAGTTCTTC,CASSQDQGSSYNEQFF
.,TRBJ2-2,TRBV4-3,TRBD1,TGCGCCAGCAGCCAGCGAGACGGACAGGGGTATCCCGGGGAGCTGTTTTTT,CASSQRDGQGYPGELFF
.,TRBJ1-6,TRBV4-3,.,TGCGCCAGCAGCCAAGTTTCCAACACCCGCTCACCCCTCCACTTT,CASSQVSNTRSPLHF
.,TRBJ1-2,TRBV5-1,.,TGCGCCAGCAGCTTGGTCGGTACTTCGGATGGCTACACCTTC,CASSLVGTSDGYTF
once,TRBJ1-2,TRBV4-3,TRBD1,TGCGCCAGCAGCCAAGAAACATCCAGGGGGTTAGGGGGCTACACCTTC,CASSQETSRGLGGYTF
.,TRBJ2-1,TRBV5-1,TRBD2,TGCGCCAGCAGCTTGGGGGGACTAGCGGGAGAGCAGTTCTTC,CASSLGGLAGEQFF
.,TRBJ2-6,TRBV5-1,.,TGCGCCAGCAGCTTGGCCGGAACAGGTACTGGCTCTGGGGCCAACGTCCTGACTTTC,CASSLAGTGTGSGANVLTF
.,TRBJ1-4,TRBV2,TRBD1,TGTGCCAGCACCCAAATCCCAGGGGGGAATGAAAAACTGTTTTTT,CASTQIPGGNEKLFF
once,TRBJ1-2,TRBV4-2,.,TGTGCCAGCAGCGCGACAGGATCCTATGGCTACACCTTC,CASSATGSYGYTF
.,TRBJ1-1,TRBV12-5,TRBD1,TGTGCTAGTGGTTTGGGACAGGGGGCAAACACTGAAGCTTTCTTT,CASGLGQGANTEAFF
few,TRBJ2-1,TRBV25-1,TRBD2,TGTGCCAGCAGTGAGGAGGCGGGGGCCTACAATGAGCAGTTCTTC,CASSEEAGAYNEQFF
.,TRBJ2-3,TRBV5-4,TRBD2,TGTGCCAGCAGCTCGGGACTAGCGGGCACAGATACGCAGTATTTT,CASSSGLAGTDTQYF